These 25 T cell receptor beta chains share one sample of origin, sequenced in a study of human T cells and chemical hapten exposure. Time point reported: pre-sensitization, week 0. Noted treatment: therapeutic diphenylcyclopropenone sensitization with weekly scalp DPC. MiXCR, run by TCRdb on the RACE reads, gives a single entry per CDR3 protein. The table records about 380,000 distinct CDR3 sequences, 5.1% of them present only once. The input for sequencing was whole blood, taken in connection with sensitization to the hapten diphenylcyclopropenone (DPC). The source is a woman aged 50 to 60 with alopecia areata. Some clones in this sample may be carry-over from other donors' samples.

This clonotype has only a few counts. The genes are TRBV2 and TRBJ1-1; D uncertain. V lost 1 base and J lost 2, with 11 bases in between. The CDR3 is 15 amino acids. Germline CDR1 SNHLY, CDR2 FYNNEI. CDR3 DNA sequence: TGTGCCAGCAGTGAAGTGGGCACCTTAAACACTGAAGCTTTCTTT. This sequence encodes CASSEVGTLNTEAFF.

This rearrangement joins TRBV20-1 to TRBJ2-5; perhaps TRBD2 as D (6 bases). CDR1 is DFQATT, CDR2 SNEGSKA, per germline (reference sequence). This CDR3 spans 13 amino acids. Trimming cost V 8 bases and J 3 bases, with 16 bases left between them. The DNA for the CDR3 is TGCAGTCACTTCCGGGACTCAGAAGAGACCCAGTACTTC. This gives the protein CSHFRDSEETQYF.

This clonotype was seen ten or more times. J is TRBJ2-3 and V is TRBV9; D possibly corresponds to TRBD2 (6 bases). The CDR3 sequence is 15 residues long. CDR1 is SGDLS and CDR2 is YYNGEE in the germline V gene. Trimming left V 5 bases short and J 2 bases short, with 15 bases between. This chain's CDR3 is CASSLSGGYTDTQYF. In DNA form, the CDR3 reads TGTGCCAGCAGTCTCAGTGGGGGGTACACAGATACGCAGTATTTT.

Written as DNA, the CDR3 is TGTGCCAGCAGCTTAGTGGGGTCCACAGGAGGCACTGAAGCTTTCTTT. The encoded protein is CASSLVGSTGGTEAFF. The chain uses TRBV7-8 and TRBJ1-1; D is perhaps TRBD1 (5 bases). V was shortened by 1 base and J by 4 bases, with 16 bases between the two germline ends. The CDR3 sequence is 16 residues long. CDR1 is SGHVS, CDR2 FQNEAQ, per germline.

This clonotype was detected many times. CDR3: CASSLRASGINNEQFF. CDR3 bases: TGTGCCAGCAGTTTAAGGGCTAGCGGTATAAACAATGAGCAGTTCTTC. The chain couples TRBV12-3 or TRBV12-4 to TRBJ2-1; 7 bases are shared with TRBD2. The V gene end was trimmed by 2 bases and the J gene end by 5 bases; junction bases not matched to a gene: 9. This CDR3 has 16 residues.

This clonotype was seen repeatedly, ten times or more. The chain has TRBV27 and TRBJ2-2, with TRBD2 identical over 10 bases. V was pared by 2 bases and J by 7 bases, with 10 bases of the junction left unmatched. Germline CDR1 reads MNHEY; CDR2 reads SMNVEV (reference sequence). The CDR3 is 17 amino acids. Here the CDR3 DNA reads TGTGCCAGCAGTTTAATTATCAGCGGGAGGGCGAGCGGGGAGCTGTTTTTT. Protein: CASSLIISGRASGELFF.

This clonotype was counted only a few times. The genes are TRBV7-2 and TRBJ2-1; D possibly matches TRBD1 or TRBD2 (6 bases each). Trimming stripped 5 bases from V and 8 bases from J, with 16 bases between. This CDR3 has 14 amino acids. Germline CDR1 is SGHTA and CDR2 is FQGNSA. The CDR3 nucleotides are TGTGCCAGCAGCCCCAACCTAAGGGGGGATGAGCAGTTCTTC. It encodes CASSPNLRGDEQFF.

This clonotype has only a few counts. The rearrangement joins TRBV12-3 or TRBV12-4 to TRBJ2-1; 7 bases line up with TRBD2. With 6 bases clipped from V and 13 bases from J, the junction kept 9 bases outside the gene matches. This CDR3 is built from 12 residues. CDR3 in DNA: TGTGCCAGCAGCCGAAGCGGGATTGATCAGTTCTTC. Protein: CASSRSGIDQFF.

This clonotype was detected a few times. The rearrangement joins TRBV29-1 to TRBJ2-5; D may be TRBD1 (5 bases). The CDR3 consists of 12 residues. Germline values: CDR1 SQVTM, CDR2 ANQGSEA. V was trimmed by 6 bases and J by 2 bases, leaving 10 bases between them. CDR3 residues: CSVQTVQETQYF. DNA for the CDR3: TGCAGCGTCCAGACAGTACAAGAGACCCAGTACTTC.

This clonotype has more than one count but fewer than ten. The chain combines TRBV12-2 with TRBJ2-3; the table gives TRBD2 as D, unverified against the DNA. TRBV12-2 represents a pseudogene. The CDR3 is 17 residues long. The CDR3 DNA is TGTGCAAGTCGCTTACCTAGCGGGGGGGGAGGCACAGATACGCAGTATTTT. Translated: CASRLPSGGGGTDTQYF.

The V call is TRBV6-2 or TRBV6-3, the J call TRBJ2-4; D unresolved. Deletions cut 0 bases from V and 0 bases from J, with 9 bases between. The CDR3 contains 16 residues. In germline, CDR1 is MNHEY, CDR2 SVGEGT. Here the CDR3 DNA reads TGTGCCAGCAGTTACTCGAAACAGCTAGCCAAAAACATTCAGTACTTC. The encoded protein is CASSYSKQLAKNIQYF.

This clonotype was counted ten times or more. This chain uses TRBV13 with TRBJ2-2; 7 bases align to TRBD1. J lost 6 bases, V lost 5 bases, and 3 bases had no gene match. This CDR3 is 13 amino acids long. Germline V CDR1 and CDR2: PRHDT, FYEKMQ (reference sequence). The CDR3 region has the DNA TGTGCCAGCAGCGACAGGGTGGCCGGGGAGCTGTTTTTT. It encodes CASSDRVAGELFF.

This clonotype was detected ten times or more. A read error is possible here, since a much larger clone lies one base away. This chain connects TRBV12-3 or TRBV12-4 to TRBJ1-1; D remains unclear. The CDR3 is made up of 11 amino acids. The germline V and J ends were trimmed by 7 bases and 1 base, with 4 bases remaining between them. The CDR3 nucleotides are TGTGCCAGCACCCCGAACACTGAAGCTTTCTTT. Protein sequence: CASTPNTEAFF.

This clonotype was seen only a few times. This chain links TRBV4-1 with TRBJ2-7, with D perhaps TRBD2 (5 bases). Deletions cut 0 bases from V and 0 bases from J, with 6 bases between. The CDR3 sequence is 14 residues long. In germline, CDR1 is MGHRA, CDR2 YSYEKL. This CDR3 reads CASSQEEGSYEQYF. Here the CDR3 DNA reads TGCGCCAGCAGCCAAGAAGAGGGCTCCTACGAGCAGTACTTC.

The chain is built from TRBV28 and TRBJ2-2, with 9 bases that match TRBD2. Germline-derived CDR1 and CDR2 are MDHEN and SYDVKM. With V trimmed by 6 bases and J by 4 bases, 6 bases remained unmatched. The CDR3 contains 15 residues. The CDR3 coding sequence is TGTGCCAGCAGGAAGACTAGCGGTCCCACCGGGGAGCTGTTTTTT. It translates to CASRKTSGPTGELFF.

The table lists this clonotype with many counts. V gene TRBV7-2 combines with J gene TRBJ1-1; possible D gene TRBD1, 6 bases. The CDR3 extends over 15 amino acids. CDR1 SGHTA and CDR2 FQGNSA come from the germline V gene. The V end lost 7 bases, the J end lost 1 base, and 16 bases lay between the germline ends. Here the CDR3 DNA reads TGTGCCAGCACTCCCCTGGGACAACAGAACACTGAAGCTTTCTTT. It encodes CASTPLGQQNTEAFF.

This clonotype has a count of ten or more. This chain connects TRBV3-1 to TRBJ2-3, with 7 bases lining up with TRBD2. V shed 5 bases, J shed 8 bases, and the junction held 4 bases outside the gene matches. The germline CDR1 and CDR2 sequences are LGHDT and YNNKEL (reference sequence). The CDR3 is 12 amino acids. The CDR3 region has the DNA TGTGCCAGCAGCGCCGGGGGGAGTACGCAGTATTTT. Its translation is CASSAGGSTQYF.

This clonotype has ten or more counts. The CDR3 loop reads CASSLADGAYEQYF. In DNA form, the CDR3 reads TGTGCCAGCAGCTTAGCCGACGGGGCCTACGAGCAGTACTTC. This chain uses TRBV7-6 with TRBJ2-7; D might be TRBD2 (5 bases). Trimming took off 0 bases at V and 2 bases at J, with 8 bases between the two ends. The germline CDR1 and CDR2 sequences are SGHVS and FNYEAQ. The CDR3 contains 14 residues.

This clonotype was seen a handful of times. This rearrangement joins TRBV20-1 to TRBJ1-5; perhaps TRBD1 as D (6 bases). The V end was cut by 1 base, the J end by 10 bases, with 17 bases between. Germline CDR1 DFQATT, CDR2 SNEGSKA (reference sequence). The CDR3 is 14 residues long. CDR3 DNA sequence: TGCAGTGCTAGAGGAGGGCAGGGGCCCCTTCCCCAGCATTTT. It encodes CSARGGQGPLPQHF.

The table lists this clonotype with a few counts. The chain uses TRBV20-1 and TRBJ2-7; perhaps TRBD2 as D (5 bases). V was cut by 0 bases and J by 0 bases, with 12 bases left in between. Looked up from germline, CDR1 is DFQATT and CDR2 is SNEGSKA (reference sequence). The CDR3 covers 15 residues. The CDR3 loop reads CSARDGAVSSYEQYF. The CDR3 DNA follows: TGCAGTGCTAGAGATGGAGCGGTAAGCTCCTACGAGCAGTACTTC.

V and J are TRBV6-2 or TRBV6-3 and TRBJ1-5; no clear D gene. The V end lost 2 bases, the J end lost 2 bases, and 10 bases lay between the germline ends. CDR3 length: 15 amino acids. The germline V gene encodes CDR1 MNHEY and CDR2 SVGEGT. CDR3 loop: CASSYDDLGNQPQHF. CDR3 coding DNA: TGTGCCAGCAGTTACGACGACCTAGGCAATCAGCCCCAGCATTTT.

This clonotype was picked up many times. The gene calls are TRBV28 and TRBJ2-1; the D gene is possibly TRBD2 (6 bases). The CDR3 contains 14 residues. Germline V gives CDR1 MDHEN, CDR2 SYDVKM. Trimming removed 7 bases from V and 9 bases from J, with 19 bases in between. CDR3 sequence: CASMMAGRGGEQFF. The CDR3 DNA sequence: TGTGCCAGCATGATGGCGGGGCGTGGGGGTGAGCAGTTCTTC.

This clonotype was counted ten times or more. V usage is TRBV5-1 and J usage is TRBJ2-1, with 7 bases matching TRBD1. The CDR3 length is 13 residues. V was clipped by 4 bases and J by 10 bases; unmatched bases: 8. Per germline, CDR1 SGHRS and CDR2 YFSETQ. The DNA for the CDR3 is TGCGCCAGCAGCCTGGGGACAGCCAGGGAGCAGTTCTTC. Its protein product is CASSLGTAREQFF.

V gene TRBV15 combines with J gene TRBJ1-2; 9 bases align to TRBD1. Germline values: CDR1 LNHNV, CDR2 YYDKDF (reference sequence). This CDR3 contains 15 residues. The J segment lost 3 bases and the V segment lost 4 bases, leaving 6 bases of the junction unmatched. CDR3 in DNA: TGTGCCACCAGCACCGGGACAGGGAACTACTATGGCTACACCTTC. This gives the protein CATSTGTGNYYGYTF.

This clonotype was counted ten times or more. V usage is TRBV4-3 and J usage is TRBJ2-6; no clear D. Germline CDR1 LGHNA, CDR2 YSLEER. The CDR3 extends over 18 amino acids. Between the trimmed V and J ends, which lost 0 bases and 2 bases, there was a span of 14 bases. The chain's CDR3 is CASSQDEFATTGANVLTF. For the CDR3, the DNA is TGCGCCAGCAGCCAAGATGAGTTTGCCACGACTGGGGCCAACGTCCTGACTTTC.